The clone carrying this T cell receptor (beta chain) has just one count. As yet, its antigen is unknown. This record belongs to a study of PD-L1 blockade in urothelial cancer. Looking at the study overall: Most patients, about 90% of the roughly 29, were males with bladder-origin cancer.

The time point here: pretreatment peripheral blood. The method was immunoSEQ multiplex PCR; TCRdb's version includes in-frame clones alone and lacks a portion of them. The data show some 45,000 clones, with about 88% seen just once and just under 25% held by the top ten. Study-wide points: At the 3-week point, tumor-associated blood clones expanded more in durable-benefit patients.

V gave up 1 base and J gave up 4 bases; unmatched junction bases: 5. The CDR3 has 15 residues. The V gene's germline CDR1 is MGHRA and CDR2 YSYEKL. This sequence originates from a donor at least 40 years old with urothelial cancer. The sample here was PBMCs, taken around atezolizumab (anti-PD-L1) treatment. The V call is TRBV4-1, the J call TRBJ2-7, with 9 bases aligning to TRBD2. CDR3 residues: CASSQGSGSMYEQYF. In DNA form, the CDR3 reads TGCGCCAGCAGCCAAGGTAGCGGGAGTATGTACGAGCAGTACTTC.